This entry lists 5 T cell receptor beta chains sequenced from one sample in a study of shared clonotypes between healthy human individuals. This table comes from immunoSEQ multiplex PCR, and its TCRdb copy is limited to in-frame clones, with some not included. The table lists under 2.5 million clones, 80% to 95% of them singletons. Sequencing was performed on naive CD4+ T cells from PBMCs. Subset meaning: CD45RA+ positively selected. The receptors come from a man aged 18 to 29 in good health. Some clones in this sample may be carry-over from other donors' samples.

V gene TRBV6-5 combines with J gene TRBJ1-2, with D tentatively TRBD1 (5 bases). The CDR3 covers 12 residues. The germline V gene has CDR1 MNHEY and CDR2 SVGAGI. Trimming removed 2 bases at V and 8 bases at J, with 9 bases between. As DNA, the CDR3 is TGTGCCAGCAGTTACGCAGGGAACGGCTACACCTTC. Translated, it gives CASSYAGNGYTF.

The V gene is TRBV11-2, the J gene TRBJ2-5; D is undetermined. The germline V gene encodes CDR1 SGHAT and CDR2 FQNNGV. The V end lost 2 bases, the J end lost 7 bases, and 11 bases lay between the germline ends. The CDR3 runs to 13 residues. CDR3 coding DNA: TGTGCCAGCAGCTTACCTCCAACGGGGACCCAGTACTTC. It is translated as CASSLPPTGTQYF.

The V call is TRBV2, the J call TRBJ1-5; D unclear. The CDR3 spans 17 residues. Germline V gene lookup returns CDR1 SNHLY and CDR2 FYNNEI. V was pared by 3 bases and J by 4 bases, with 19 bases between. CDR3: CASSDFVNREVNQPQHF. The CDR3 DNA reads as TGTGCCAGCAGTGATTTTGTGAACCGGGAGGTGAATCAGCCCCAGCATTTT.

The chain employs TRBV7-9 and TRBJ2-2; 7 bases agree with TRBD1. Germline V gene sequence: CDR1 SEHNR, CDR2 FQNEAQ (reference sequence). This CDR3 spans 13 amino acids. Losses at the gene ends were 4 bases for V and 5 bases for J; bases not matched to a gene: 1. The CDR3 reads CASSSQGTGELFF. The CDR3 nucleotides read TGTGCCAGCAGCTCACAGGGGACCGGGGAGCTGTTTTTT. Supplemented by reference TRBV7-9 and TRBJ2-2, the full variable domain reads DTGVSQNPRHKITKRGQNVTFRCDPISEHNRLYWYRQTLGQGPEFLTYFQNEAQLEKSRLLSDRFSAERPKGSFSTLEIQRTEQGDSAMYLCASSSQGTGELFFGEGSRLTVL.

This chain connects TRBV13 to TRBJ2-2; no clear D gene. CDR1 and CDR2 (germline): PRHDT, FYEKMQ (reference sequence). Trimming removed 3 bases from V and 5 bases from J, with 7 bases in between. The CDR3 consists of 13 residues. The CDR3 is CASSFRATGELFF. CDR3 nucleotide sequence: TGTGCCAGCAGCTTTCGGGCTACCGGGGAGCTGTTTTTT. The full variable domain, in which reference TRBV13 and TRBJ2-2 provide the parts outside the CDR3, is AAGVIQSPRHLIKEKRETATLKCYPIPRHDTVYWYQQGPGQDPQFLISFYEKMQSDKGSIPDRFSAQQFSDYHSELNMSSLELGDSALYFCASSFRATGELFFGEGSRLTVL.